This T cell receptor (beta chain) was found in a study of T cells in localized non-small cell lung cancer. Regarding the study as a whole: The greatest T cell clonality was found in uninvolved adjacent lung (higher than in tumor). Appearing in adjacent lung were a median approximately 60 of the top 100 tumor clones. Owing to sequencing of a solitary tumor region, heterogeneity cannot be discounted.

CDR3 length equals 13 residues. The J segment lost 5 bases and the V segment lost 7 bases, leaving 9 bases of the junction unmatched. Germline V gene sequence: CDR1 SGHNT, CDR2 YYREEE (reference sequence). Regarding this clone: The antigen remains unidentified.

TCRdb's table, derived via immunoSEQ multiplex PCR, lists solely in-frame clones and lacks some. The sample yields about 40,000 clones, roughly 86% seen once. V is TRBV5-4 and J is TRBJ2-7; 7 bases are shared with TRBD2. The input for sequencing was peripheral blood, taken before any cancer treatment. The source of this sequence is a man aged 18-55 years with stage I lung adenocarcinoma. In nucleotides, the CDR3 is TGTGCCAGCGAATTGGCGGGGGACCACGAGCAGTACTTC. It translates to CASELAGDHEQYF.